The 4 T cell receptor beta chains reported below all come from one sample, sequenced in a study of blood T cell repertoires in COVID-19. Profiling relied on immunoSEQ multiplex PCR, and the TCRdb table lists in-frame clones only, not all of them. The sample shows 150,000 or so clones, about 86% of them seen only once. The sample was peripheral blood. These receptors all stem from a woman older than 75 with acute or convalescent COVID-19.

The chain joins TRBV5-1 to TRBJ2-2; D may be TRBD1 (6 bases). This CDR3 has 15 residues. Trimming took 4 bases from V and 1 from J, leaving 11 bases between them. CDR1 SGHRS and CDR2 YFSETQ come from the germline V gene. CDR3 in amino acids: CASSPTGQNTGELFF. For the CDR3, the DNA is TGCGCCAGCAGCCCTACGGGACAGAACACCGGGGAGCTGTTTTTT.

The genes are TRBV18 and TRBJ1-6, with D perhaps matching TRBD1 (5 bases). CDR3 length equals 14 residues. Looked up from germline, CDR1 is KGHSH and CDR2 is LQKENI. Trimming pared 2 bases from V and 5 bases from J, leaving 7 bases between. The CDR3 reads CASSPSGDNSPLHF. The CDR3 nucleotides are TGTGCCAGCTCACCATCGGGGGATAATTCACCCCTCCACTTT.

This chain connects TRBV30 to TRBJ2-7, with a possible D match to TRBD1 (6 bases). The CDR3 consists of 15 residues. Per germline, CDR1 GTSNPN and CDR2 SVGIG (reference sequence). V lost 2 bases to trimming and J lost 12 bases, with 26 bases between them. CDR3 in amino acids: CAWSLTGTRNFPGYF. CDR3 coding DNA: TGTGCCTGGAGTCTAACCGGGACAAGGAACTTTCCTGGGTACTTC.

The chain's CDR3 is CASGTSGGAPEQFF. The CDR3 nucleotides read TGTGCCAGCGGGACTAGCGGGGGGGCCCCTGAGCAGTTCTTC. This chain links TRBV2 with TRBJ2-1, with 16 positions matching TRBD2. Germline-derived CDR1 and CDR2 are SNHLY and FYNNEI. V was pared by 8 bases and J by 9 bases, with 4 bases of the junction left unmatched. The CDR3 consists of 14 residues.